What follows are 4 T cell receptor beta chains derived from one specimen sequenced in a study of multiple sclerosis patients with progressive multifocal leukoencephalopathy. The assay was immunoSEQ multiplex PCR, and TCRdb's table has in-frame clones only and misses some. The data contain fewer than 35,000 clones, approximately 90% of them singletons. Time point specified: before natalizumab initiation. Sequencing input: PBMCs. The origin of the receptors is a human donor with multiple sclerosis.

V and J are TRBV6-5 and TRBJ1-2; TRBD1 is a possible D gene (6 bases). CDR1 and CDR2 from the germline V gene are MNHEY and SVGAGI. This CDR3 is built from 15 residues. Between the trimmed V and J ends, which lost 3 bases and 4 bases, there was a span of 15 bases. The CDR3 DNA follows: TGTGCCAGCAGTTATGGGGACAAACGAGGCTATGGCTACACCTTC. Protein product: CASSYGDKRGYGYTF.

This chain uses TRBV15 with TRBJ1-2; D might be TRBD1 (5 bases). This CDR3 comprises 12 residues. The germline V gene has CDR1 LNHNV and CDR2 YYDKDF (reference sequence). V was cut by 4 bases and J by 8 bases, with 11 bases left in between. CDR3 nucleotide sequence: TGTGCCACCAGCACAGGGTATGAAGGCTACACCTTC. Translated, it gives CATSTGYEGYTF.

The V and J genes are TRBV6-6 and TRBJ1-2, with D uncertain. The CDR3 consists of 12 residues. Germline CDR1 reads MNHNY; CDR2 reads SVGAGI (reference sequence). V was shortened by 8 bases and J by 5 bases, with 12 bases between the two germline ends. This CDR3 is CASGLGVYGYTF. The CDR3, as DNA: TGTGCCAGCGGGCTAGGTGTTTATGGCTACACCTTC.

The V call is TRBV7-3, the J call TRBJ2-1, with D perhaps TRBD2 (6 bases). CDR3 length equals 15 residues. Germline CDR1 is SGHTA and CDR2 is FQGTGA. Between the trimmed V and J ends, which lost 5 bases and 5 bases, there was a span of 16 bases. CDR3 bases: TGTGCCAGCAGCACCAAACGGGACTCTCACAATGAGCAGTTCTTC. Translated, it gives CASSTKRDSHNEQFF.